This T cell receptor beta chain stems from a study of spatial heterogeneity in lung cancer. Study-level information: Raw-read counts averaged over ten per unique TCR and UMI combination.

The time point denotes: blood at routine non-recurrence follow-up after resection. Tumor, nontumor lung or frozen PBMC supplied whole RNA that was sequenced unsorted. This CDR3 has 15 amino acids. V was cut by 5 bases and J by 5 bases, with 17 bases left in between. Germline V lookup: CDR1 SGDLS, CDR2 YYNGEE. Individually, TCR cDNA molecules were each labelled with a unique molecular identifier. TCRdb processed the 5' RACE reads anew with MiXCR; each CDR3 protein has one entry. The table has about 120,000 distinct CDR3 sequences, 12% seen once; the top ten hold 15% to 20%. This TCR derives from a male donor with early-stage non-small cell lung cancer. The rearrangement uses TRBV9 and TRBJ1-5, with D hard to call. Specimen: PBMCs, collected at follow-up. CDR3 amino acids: CASSATSMKDQPQHF. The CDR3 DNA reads TGTGCCAGCAGTGCTACCTCAATGAAGGATCAGCCCCAGCATTTT. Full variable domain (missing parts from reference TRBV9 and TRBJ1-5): DSGVTQTPKHLITATGQRVTLRCSPRSGDLSVYWYQQSLDQGLQFLIQYYNGEERAKGNILERFSAQQFPDLHSELNLSSLELGDSALYFCASSATSMKDQPQHFGDGTRLSIL.